Presented here are 25 T cell receptor beta chains from one specimen sequenced in a study of shared clonotypes between healthy human individuals. Measured with immunoSEQ multiplex PCR; TCRdb has only the in-frame clones, and not every one. The sample includes about 700,000 clones, about 90% of them seen just once. Naive CD8 populations comprised CD45RO-negative cells positively selected for CCR7, excluding terminally differentiated effector memory CD45RA+ cells. Sequenced: naive CD8+ T cells sorted from blood. The receptors were gathered from a young man in good health.

This chain joins TRBV29-1 and TRBJ2-7; D perhaps matches TRBD2 (5 bases). The CDR3 is 13 residues long. The V gene's germline CDR1 is SQVTM and CDR2 ANQGSEA. Trimming pared 1 base from V and 2 bases from J, leaving 9 bases between. CDR3 sequence reads: CSVEAAGTYEQYF. CDR3 nucleotide sequence: TGCAGCGTTGAAGCGGCGGGCACCTACGAGCAGTACTTC.

This clone turned up a few times. The chain links TRBV13 to TRBJ2-7; D uncertain. The CDR3 is 11 residues long. The germline V gene encodes CDR1 PRHDT and CDR2 FYEKMQ (reference sequence). Trimming cost V 3 bases and J 0 bases, with 0 bases left between them. This CDR3 is CASSFSYEQYF. CDR3 bases: TGTGCCAGCAGCTTCTCCTACGAGCAGTACTTC.

V and J are TRBV19 and TRBJ2-4; 8 nucleotides agree with TRBD2. Germline trimming cut 7 bases from V and 1 base from J; bases unmatched to any gene: 6. CDR3 length: 15 residues. CDR1 and CDR2 from the germline V gene are LNHDA and SQIVND (reference sequence). Here the CDR3 DNA reads TGTGCCAGTATGCCGCCGGGAGGGGCCAAAAACATTCAGTACTTC. Amino acid sequence: CASMPPGGAKNIQYF.

The rearrangement uses TRBV5-1 and TRBJ2-1; D gene ambiguous. Trimming took off 2 bases at V and 10 bases at J, with 16 bases between the two ends. The CDR3 spans 14 residues. Germline V gene lookup returns CDR1 SGHRS and CDR2 YFSETQ. The CDR3, as DNA: TGCGCCAGCAGCTTATCCCAAGGGCCGATGGAGCAGTTCTTC. Protein sequence: CASSLSQGPMEQFF.

The chain has TRBV11-2 and TRBJ1-5, with TRBD1 matching 7 bases. The CDR3 totals 16 residues. Per the germline V gene, CDR1 is SGHAT and CDR2 is FQNNGV. The J segment lost 3 bases and the V segment lost 5 bases, leaving 10 bases of the junction unmatched. The CDR3 is CASSPGQTGANQPQHF. CDR3 bases: TGTGCCAGCAGCCCGGGACAGACGGGCGCCAATCAGCCCCAGCATTTT.

The chain uses TRBV5-8 and TRBJ2-3; D unclear. Per the germline V gene, CDR1 is SGHTS and CDR2 is YDEGEE. The V and J ends lost 3 bases and 4 bases respectively, with 9 bases between them. This CDR3 is built from 13 residues. The CDR3 loop is CASSSFESDTQYF. In nucleotides, the CDR3 is TGTGCCAGCAGCTCGTTCGAGTCAGATACGCAGTATTTT.

The chain joins TRBV18 to TRBJ2-1, with 8 bases lining up with TRBD2. After removal of 2 bases from V and 7 bases from J, the junction contained 10 bases not matched to a gene. In germline, CDR1 is KGHSH, CDR2 LQKENI. CDR3 size: 16 residues. The CDR3, as DNA: TGTGCCAGCTCACCAAACGGGGAAGCGGGAGAGAATGAGCAGTTCTTC. Amino acids: CASSPNGEAGENEQFF. The full variable domain, its missing parts supplied by reference TRBV18 and TRBJ2-1, is NAGVMQNPRHLVRRRGQEARLRCSPMKGHSHVYWYRQLPEEGLKFMVYLQKENIIDESGMPKERFSAEFPKEGPSILRIQQVVRGDSAAYFCASSPNGEAGENEQFFGPGTRLTVL.

The chain recombines TRBV7-2 with TRBJ2-7; 7 nucleotides align to TRBD1. V shed 3 bases, J shed 3 bases, and the junction held 5 bases outside the gene matches. Germline assignment: CDR1 SGHTA and CDR2 FQGNSA. This CDR3 contains 14 residues. As DNA, the CDR3 is TGTGCCAGCAGCTTTTTCGGGACAGACTACGAGCAGTACTTC. Amino acids: CASSFFGTDYEQYF.

This clone was seen just once. J is TRBJ1-4 and V is TRBV5-8; TRBD1 agrees at 8 bases. This CDR3 has 14 amino acids. Per germline, CDR1 SGHTS and CDR2 YDEGEE. The V gene end was trimmed by 4 bases and the J gene end by 8 bases; junction bases not matched to a gene: 7. In nucleotides, the CDR3 is TGTGCCAGCAGCCCGGACAGGGTGGGGGAAAAACTGTTTTTT. It specifies CASSPDRVGEKLFF.

The chain recombines TRBV4-2 with TRBJ2-7, with 7 bases aligning to TRBD2. CDR3 length: 17 residues. V gave up 1 base and J gave up 3 bases; unmatched junction bases: 12. Germline assignment: CDR1 LGHNA and CDR2 YNFKEQ. CDR3 bases: TGTGCCAGCAGCCAAGCGGAAGACCCAGCGGGACTCTACGAGCAGTACTTC. This gives the protein CASSQAEDPAGLYEQYF.

This chain uses TRBV20-1 with TRBJ1-1; no clear D gene. Trimming took 5 bases from V and 7 from J, leaving 11 bases between them. Per the germline V gene, CDR1 is DFQATT and CDR2 is SNEGSKA (reference sequence). This CDR3 has 11 amino acids. CDR3 loop: CSALHIGEAFF. The CDR3 nucleotides read TGCAGTGCTCTACACATCGGTGAAGCTTTCTTT.

This chain joins TRBV5-4 and TRBJ2-1; D perhaps matches TRBD2 (6 bases). In germline, CDR1 is SGHNT, CDR2 YYREEE (reference sequence). This CDR3 has 17 amino acids. V was shortened by 2 bases and J by 2 bases, with 17 bases between the two germline ends. CDR3 amino acids: CASSFGLRDSTYNEQFF. The CDR3 bases are TGTGCCAGCAGCTTCGGGTTGCGGGATTCGACCTACAATGAGCAGTTCTTC.

This clone was seen once. The chain joins TRBV4-1 to TRBJ2-7; D gene ambiguous. V lost 2 bases to trimming and J lost 0 bases, with 14 bases between them. The CDR3 loop spans 16 amino acids. Looked up from germline, CDR1 is MGHRA and CDR2 is YSYEKL. The CDR3 nucleotides are TGCGCCAGCAGCCAATCACTAACTTCATTCTCCTACGAGCAGTACTTC. Its translation is CASSQSLTSFSYEQYF.

J is TRBJ1-1 and V is TRBV5-1; D is ambiguous. The V gene lost 4 bases and the J gene lost 10 bases, with 11 bases spanning the gap. This CDR3 is built from 11 residues. Germline lookup yields CDR1 SGHRS and CDR2 YFSETQ. This CDR3 is CASSPGAGAFF. The DNA for the CDR3 is TGCGCCAGCAGCCCCGGAGCGGGAGCTTTCTTT.

The V call is TRBV6-1, the J call TRBJ1-2; the D is unclear. Trimming left V 7 bases short and J 6 bases short, with 21 bases between. This CDR3 region has 15 residues. CDR1 is MNHNS and CDR2 is SASEGT in the germline V gene. CDR3 coding DNA: TGTGCCAGCACCCACAATAAAGGACCCCTTGATGGCTACACCTTC. Translating gives CASTHNKGPLDGYTF.

This clone appeared once. CDR3 loop: CASSLQGFGYEQYF. DNA for the CDR3: TGTGCCAGCAGTTTACAGGGTTTCGGCTACGAGCAGTACTTC. The chain links TRBV27 to TRBJ2-7; D might be TRBD1 (5 bases). This CDR3 spans 14 amino acids. Trimming shortened V by 2 bases and J by 3 bases, and 11 bases separated the two germline ends. Germline V gene data show CDR1 as MNHEY and CDR2 as SMNVEV (reference sequence).

The rearrangement uses TRBV7-3 and TRBJ2-7; D could derive from TRBD1 or TRBD2 (6 bases each). The CDR3 has 12 residues. V was clipped by 10 bases and J by 0 bases, with 10 bases between them. CDR1 and CDR2 from the germline V gene are SGHTA and FQGTGA. CDR3 DNA sequence: TGTGCCACCAGGGGAGGCTCCTACGAGCAGTACTTC. Translating it yields CATRGGSYEQYF.

The V gene is TRBV19, the J gene TRBJ2-7; 13 nucleotides line up with TRBD2. V lost 4 bases to trimming and J lost 2 bases; unmatched junction nucleotides: 2. CDR3 length equals 15 residues. Looked up from germline, CDR1 is LNHDA and CDR2 is SQIVND (reference sequence). CDR3 region: CASSTGLAGAYEQYF. CDR3 DNA sequence: TGTGCCAGTAGTACAGGACTAGCGGGAGCCTACGAGCAGTACTTC.

The rearrangement uses TRBV19 and TRBJ2-3; 13 bases align to TRBD2. V shed 6 bases, J shed 3 bases, and the junction held 12 bases outside the gene matches. CDR3 length equals 18 residues. Germline CDR1 is LNHDA and CDR2 is SQIVND (reference sequence). The CDR3 region has the DNA TGTGCCAGTAGCCGGACTAGCGGGAGAAAGGTTGGGACAGATACGCAGTATTTT. It encodes CASSRTSGRKVGTDTQYF.

This chain links TRBV7-2 with TRBJ2-1, with D possibly matching TRBD2 (6 bases). V lost 4 bases, J lost 3 bases, and 10 bases lay in between. In germline, CDR1 is SGHTA, CDR2 FQGNSA. The CDR3 is 14 residues long. Here the CDR3 DNA reads TGTGCCAGCAGCTCCCCCGGGGGCTACAATGAGCAGTTCTTC. This gives the protein CASSSPGGYNEQFF.

The chain is built from TRBV11-2 and TRBJ2-7; 7 bases fit TRBD2. The CDR3 covers 15 residues. Germline CDR1 is SGHAT and CDR2 is FQNNGV. Trimming took 8 bases from V and 2 from J; bases not matched to a gene: 12. DNA for the CDR3: TGTGCCAGCCCTCCAAGCGGGACCCACCCCTACGAGCAGTACTTC. It encodes CASPPSGTHPYEQYF. Looking up the rest from reference TRBV11-2 and TRBJ2-7 gives the full variable domain: EAGVAQSPRYKIIEKRQSVAFWCNPISGHATLYWYQQILGQGPKLLIQFQNNGVVDDSQLPKDRFSAERLKGVDSTLKIQPAKLEDSAVYLCASPPSGTHPYEQYFGPGTRLTVT.

The gene calls are TRBV4-1 and TRBJ2-7; TRBD2 agrees at 7 bases. The CDR3 consists of 16 residues. Trimming took 1 base from V and 4 from J; bases not matched to a gene: 10. CDR1 and CDR2 from the germline V gene are MGHRA and YSYEKL. The CDR3 bases are TGCGCCAGCAGCCAAGGTTGGGGGAGGGCCTCGTACGAGCAGTACTTC. It specifies CASSQGWGRASYEQYF.

Concerning this clone itself: This specimen includes other DNA sequences encoding the same CDR3. This chain connects TRBV9 to TRBJ2-2; D gene uncertain. CDR1 is SGDLS, CDR2 YYNGEE, per germline. This CDR3 has 12 amino acids. With 3 bases removed from V and 4 bases from J, the gap between germline ends came to 4 bases. The CDR3 region is CASSASTGELFF. The CDR3 nucleotides read TGTGCCAGCAGCGCTAGCACCGGGGAGCTGTTTTTT.

This chain uses TRBV29-1 with TRBJ2-7; TRBD1 aligns across 9 bases. CDR1 SQVTM and CDR2 ANQGSEA come from the germline V gene. J was trimmed by 4 bases and V by 6 bases; bases with no gene match: 10. The CDR3 sequence is 14 residues long. The CDR3 loop is CSVVDRGRGYEQYF. In DNA form, the CDR3 reads TGCAGCGTGGTGGACAGGGGCCGAGGATACGAGCAGTACTTC.

The chain links TRBV11-3 to TRBJ2-5; D is tentatively TRBD1 or TRBD2 (5 bases each). Germline values: CDR1 SGHNT, CDR2 YENEEA. The ends were cut back, 5 bases at V and 4 bases at J, with 17 bases in the middle. The CDR3 is 15 residues long. CDR3 DNA sequence: TGTGCCAGCAGCCCAGGGCCTAGCACGATAGAGACCCAGTACTTC. This encodes CASSPGPSTIETQYF.